The sequence of this TCR beta chain was determined in a study of OX40 agonist ivuxolimab in advanced cancers. Study details: Intravenous ivuxolimab was administered to patients every 2 weeks at 0.01 to 10 mg/kg. General observations from the study: Dosing at 0.1 to 3.0 mg/kg was accompanied by clonal expansion of CD4+ and CD8+ blood T cells by week 6.

This CDR3 has 15 amino acids. Trimming cost V 3 bases and J 4 bases; bases outside gene matches: 6. Germline V gene data show CDR1 as MGHRA and CDR2 as YSYEKL. Concerning this clone: Its antigen is still unknown.

Samples were taken at baseline and on day 1 of cycles 4 and 7. Produced via immunoSEQ multiplex PCR; TCRdb's table is partial and in-frame only. Of around 40,000 clones listed, 83% are singletons. The rearrangement uses TRBV4-1 and TRBJ2-3; 8 positions agree with TRBD2. Specimen: CD4+ or CD8+ T cells sorted from blood, collected in a trial of the OX40 agonist ivuxolimab. This receptor was obtained from an adult with an advanced solid tumor such as melanoma, head and neck, liver or kidney cancer. CDR3 in amino acids: CASSQSGGGADTQYF. The CDR3 coding sequence is TGCGCCAGCAGCCAGAGCGGGGGAGGTGCAGATACGCAGTATTTT.